The TCR beta chain under discussion was sequenced for a study of glioma-infiltrating T cells (dated by TCRdb to 2016 to 2017). With respect to the entire study: The low-grade gliomas were WHO grade II oligodendrogliomas or astrocytomas, while the glioblastomas were WHO grade IV tumors sampled at initial diagnosis rather than at recurrent diagnosis. Dexamethasone was administered to glioma patients for six or fewer days before surgery. Blood libraries targeted roughly 4- to 11-fold sequencing coverage of roughly 1 million peripheral T cells. The study sequenced TCR alpha- and beta-chain repertoires from glioma tissue, from non-neoplastic brain tissue and from matched peripheral blood mononuclear cells. To gauge divergence between tissue and blood T-cell populations, every tissue-infiltrating repertoire was compared against the peripheral blood repertoire from the same patient. Three low-grade glioma patients, several primary glioblastoma patients and three non-glioma patients contributing non-neoplastic brain tissue were included in the paired cohort.

Including cysteine and phenylalanine, the CDR3 has 15 amino acids. Only the CDR3 part of the read is kept: 45 bases, read in frame from the first base. As encoded in the germline V gene (reference sequence), CDR1 is LNHNV while CDR2 is YYDKDF. At the junction V is shortened by 0 bases and J by 4 bases; bases outside the gene matches: 2. What the research found in general, with its limitations: Small numbers underpinned the group comparisons: several glioblastoma patients, three low-grade glioma patients and three non-neoplastic patients. Very few CDR3 sequences were shared between tissue and blood, attributed to high CDR3 diversity and limited sampling. In non-neoplastic patients, VJ-independent divergence between tissue and blood fell below expectation, whereas in all gliomas, and especially in low-grade gliomas, the divergence rose above expectation. Patients with low tissue-blood divergence were marked by a signature set of shared blood CDR3 motifs, and that set was depleted in highly divergent patients.

Surgical brain or tumor specimens were cryofrozen in liquid nitrogen immediately after resection, and peripheral blood cells were collected concurrently. This clonotype came up a few times. It has no known antigen specificity. There are no base qualities to consult, and no much larger clone falls within one base. TCR alpha and beta CDR3 regions were amplified with the iRepertoire nested amplicon-rescue multiplex PCR (arm-PCR) platform from RNA. For one-step reverse transcription and amplification, 100-400 ng of tissue mRNA or PBMC total RNA was used as input. Following bead purification, Illumina adapters were added by a secondary multiplex PCR, and libraries between 200 and 400 bp were gel-purified. The libraries contained internal 6-nucleotide barcodes that were used for demultiplexing. Sequencing of libraries was performed on an Illumina MiSeq with 2x220 or 2x250 nucleotide paired-end reads. The original pipeline was this. Paired reads were merged using FLASH 1.2.11 and were aligned to the GRCh37 human genome using BWA-MEM, after which TRA and TRB reads were extracted. V and J assignment used an IMGT-derived reference of cassette sequences and CDR3 motifs that included pseudogenes. Reads were translated in three frames, and productive CDR3s were defined as those with a C...FGXG motif and no stop codons. Unique combinations of V-J cassette pair and CDR3 amino acid sequence were defined as clonotypes. Reads were filtered by Hamming distance, thresholded by each sample's sequence error rate in mapped regions. The public reads were reprocessed in TCRdb via fastp at Q25 and MiXCR, keeping in-frame beta chains. Identical CDR3 proteins give one entry, which carries the most common genes and DNA. None of the V and J calls come from the authors' own analysis; TCRdb made them. Present in this sample are 300,000 to 450,000 distinct CDR3 sequences, 41% of which were seen just once. In total, the top ten clones hold around 12% of the sample.

Sequencing was done on a sample of glioma tissue, nonneoplastic brain tissue, or PBMCs (not recorded which). The chain joins TRBV15 to TRBJ2-7; 11 bases in between match TRBD2. The sequence came from a human donor with low-grade glioma or glioblastoma, undergoing nonglioma brain surgery, or in good health (not recorded which). The DNA reads TGTGCCACCAGCAGAGATCTAGCGGGAGGTTACGAGCAGTACTTC. This is translated as CATSRDLAGGYEQYF.